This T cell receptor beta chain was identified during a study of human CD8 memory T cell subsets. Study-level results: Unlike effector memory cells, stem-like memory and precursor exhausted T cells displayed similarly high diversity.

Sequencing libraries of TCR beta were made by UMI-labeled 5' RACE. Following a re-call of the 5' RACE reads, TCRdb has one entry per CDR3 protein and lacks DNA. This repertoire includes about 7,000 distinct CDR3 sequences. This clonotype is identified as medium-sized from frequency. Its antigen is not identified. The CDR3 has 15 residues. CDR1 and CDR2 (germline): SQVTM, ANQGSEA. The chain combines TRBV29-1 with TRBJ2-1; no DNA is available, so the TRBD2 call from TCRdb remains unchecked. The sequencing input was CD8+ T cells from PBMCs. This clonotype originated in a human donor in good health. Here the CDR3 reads CSVEAVLAGDNEQFF.